This is a list of T cell receptor beta chains from one sample in a study of response to subunit inactivated influenza vaccine. One entry per CDR3 protein, called by TCRdb with MiXCR from the RT-PCR reads. The sample yields around 320,000 distinct CDR3 sequences, over 20% seen once. Here the sequenced sample was PBMCs from blood, taken about 19 months after vaccination. These receptors were collected from a man between 50 and 69 years old who received an inactivated influenza vaccine. The CDR3 runs from the conserved cysteine through the conserved F or W. Each record gives: CDR3 length, D gene, J gene, clone size, V gene, CDR3 DNA, CDR3 protein. D genes are given only for firm matches. Size is stated for part of the rows, as once, few or many counts, or as a class when the clone is expanded.

19 | - | TRBJ1-6 | - | TRBV5-4 | TGTGCCAGCAGCTTGGCCCTGCAAGGGTCCAGCTCCTATAATTCACCCCTCCACTTT | CASSLALQGSSSYNSPLHF
10 | - | TRBJ1-2 | few | TRBV2 | TGTGCCAGCAGGGAGGTTGGCTACACCTTC | CASREVGYTF
9 | TRBD2 | TRBJ2-7 | many | TRBV25-1 | TGCGGGAGGGACTACGAGCAGTACTTC | CGRDYEQYF
12 | - | TRBJ2-7 | - | TRBV30 | TGTGCCTGGAGTAGGGACACGTACGAGCAGTACTTC | CAWSRDTYEQYF
17 | TRBD1 | TRBJ1-2 | - | TRBV15 | TGTGCCACCAGCGGAGAAAACCCGGGACAGGGGGACTATGGCTACACCTTC | CATSGENPGQGDYGYTF
15 | - | TRBJ1-4 | - | TRBV4-3 | TGCGCCAGCAGCCAAGATGGGACATTGGGAGAAAAACTGTTTTTT | CASSQDGTLGEKLFF
13 | TRBD1 | TRBJ1-6 | - | TRBV20-1 | TGCAGTGCCGAACGGGACAGCAATTCACCCCTCCACTTT | CSAERDSNSPLHF
16 | - | TRBJ1-4 | few | TRBV7-9 | TGTGCCAGCAGCTTAGATCCGCTTGCAACTAATGAAAAACTGTTTTTT | CASSLDPLATNEKLFF
13 | - | TRBJ1-1 | - | TRBV7-9 | TGTGCCAGCAGCTTCAGACATAACACTGAAGCTTTCTTT | CASSFRHNTEAFF
16 | - | TRBJ1-3 | few | TRBV7-2 | TGTGCCAGCAGCTTAGCAGGGGCGTTCGGCGGAAACACCATATATTTT | CASSLAGAFGGNTIYF
16 | TRBD1 | TRBJ1-5 | - | TRBV7-2 | TGTGCCAGCAGCACCCGACAGGGGGCGAGGGATCAGCCCCAGCATTTT | CASSTRQGARDQPQHF
12 | - | TRBJ1-2 | - | TRBV28 | TGTGCCAGCAGAAATACAGCGGCGGTAGACACCTTC | CASRNTAAVDTF
12 | - | TRBJ2-3 | - | TRBV12-3/TRBV12-4 | TGTGCCAGCAGTTTATATGGAGATACGCAGTATTTT | CASSLYGDTQYF
15 | TRBD2 | TRBJ2-7 | - | TRBV4-3 | TGCGCCAGCAGCCAAGATACAGCGGGGGGGCTTGGGCAGTACTTC | CASSQDTAGGLGQYF
16 | - | TRBJ2-2 | - | TRBV2 | TGTGCCAGCATAAGCCGGGACCGTCGAAACACCGGGGAGCTGTTTTTT | CASISRDRRNTGELFF
16 | TRBD1 | TRBJ1-1 | many | TRBV7-6 | TGTGCCAGCAGCTTAGCGCGACAGGGGGTGAACACTGAAGCTTTCTTT | CASSLARQGVNTEAFF
12 | - | TRBJ2-7 | - | TRBV6-2/TRBV6-3 | TGTGCCAGCAGCCAGGGAAAGCGCGAGCAGTACTTC | CASSQGKREQYF
17 | TRBD1 | TRBJ1-2 | few | TRBV20-1 | TGCAGTGCTAGTAGTAGGGAACGTGGACAGGGGGTCTCTGGCTACACCTTC | CSASSRERGQGVSGYTF
12 | - | TRBJ2-3 | - | TRBV14 | TGTGCCAGCAGCCAAGGGTTGAATACGCAGTATTTT | CASSQGLNTQYF
15 | - | TRBJ1-2 | few | TRBV7-2 | TGTGCCAGCAGCTTAGGTGCCGCCGCTAACTATGGCTACACCTTC | CASSLGAAANYGYTF
15 | TRBD2 | TRBJ2-1 | - | TRBV4-3 | TGCGCCAGCAGCCAAGGAGCTAGCGGGTACAATGAGCAGTTCTTC | CASSQGASGYNEQFF
11 | - | TRBJ2-7 | few | TRBV7-2 | TGTGCCAGCAGCTTAACGCAGGAGCAGTACTTC | CASSLTQEQYF
13 | - | TRBJ1-2 | few | TRBV3-1 | TGTGCCAGCAGCCAAGAAGGCTCTTATGGCTACACCTTC | CASSQEGSYGYTF
16 | - | TRBJ1-6 | many | TRBV14 | TGTGCCAGCAGCCAAGCACAGGGCGTCCATAATTCACCCCTCCACTTT | CASSQAQGVHNSPLHF
15 | - | TRBJ2-7 | many | TRBV6-6 | TGTGCCAGCAATTCCGGGACCCTTCTCTCAAGCGAGCAGTACTTC | CASNSGTLLSSEQYF
16 | - | TRBJ2-5 | - | TRBV6-5 | TGTGCCAGCAGTTACTCGAAGGGCGTCTCGTTGGGGACCCAGTACTTC | CASSYSKGVSLGTQYF
16 | - | TRBJ2-7 | few | TRBV7-2 | TGTGCCAGCAGCTTAAGGACTGGGGACACCTTCTACGAGCAGTACTTC | CASSLRTGDTFYEQYF
13 | - | TRBJ2-3 | - | TRBV20-1 | TGCAGTGCACCGGGACCAGAATTATATACGCAGTATTTT | CSAPGPELYTQYF
14 | - | TRBJ1-2 | - | TRBV2 | TGTGCCAGCAGGGAACAGACAGTCGGGGACGGCTACACCTTC | CASREQTVGDGYTF
14 | - | TRBJ1-5 | few | TRBV5-1 | TGCGCCAGCACCTTGGGAAGGCCCAGTCAGCCCCAGCATTTT | CASTLGRPSQPQHF
11 | - | TRBJ1-1 | - | TRBV12-3/TRBV12-4 | TGTGCCAGCAGGACAGCAGCAGAAGCTTTCTTT | CASRTAAEAFF
12 | TRBD1 | TRBJ2-7 | - | TRBV20-1 | TGCAGCCCGGGACAGGGATTCTACGAGCAGTACTTC | CSPGQGFYEQYF
12 | - | TRBJ1-2 | few | TRBV14 | TGTGCCAGCAGCCAAGTCGACCGAGGCTACACCTTC | CASSQVDRGYTF
13 | - | TRBJ2-1 | few | TRBV11-2 | TGTGCCAGCAGCCACCGGATGTACAATGAGCAGTTCTTC | CASSHRMYNEQFF
15 | - | TRBJ2-7 | - | TRBV2 | TGTGCCAGCAGTGAAGGAGGGATCCTCTACTACGAGCAGTACTTC | CASSEGGILYYEQYF
16 | - | TRBJ1-6 | few | TRBV7-2 | TGTGCCAGCAGCTCCAGCCGGGGTACCTATAATTCACCCCTCCACTTT | CASSSSRGTYNSPLHF
10 | - | TRBJ1-2 | few | TRBV20-1 | TGCAGTGTTCAGGGGCAAGGCTACACCTTC | CSVQGQGYTF
16 | - | TRBJ2-7 | few | TRBV27 | TGTGCCACCAGGACTTTCCCGAGAGTAAACTCCTACGAGCAGTACTTC | CATRTFPRVNSYEQYF
14 | - | TRBJ2-6 | few | TRBV18 | TGTGCCAGCTCACCAGGCTCTGGGGCCAACGTCCTGACTTTC | CASSPGSGANVLTF
14 | TRBD1 | TRBJ1-2 | - | TRBV12-3/TRBV12-4 | TGTGCCAGCAGCCGATCACAGGGGGCGGATGGCTACACCTTC | CASSRSQGADGYTF
13 | TRBD1 | TRBJ1-2 | few | TRBV10-3 | TGTGCCATCAGTGACTGGGACAGAAACGGCTACACCTTC | CAISDWDRNGYTF
15 | - | TRBJ2-1 | - | TRBV6-4 | TGTGCCAGCAGGCCGGAGGTTAGTGCCTACAATGAGCAGTTCTTC | CASRPEVSAYNEQFF
17 | TRBD2 | TRBJ2-7 | - | TRBV4-2 | TGTGCCAGCAGCCAAGAATCGGCAGCGGGAGGAGACTACGAGCAGTACTTC | CASSQESAAGGDYEQYF
13 | TRBD1 | TRBJ2-1 | few | TRBV29-1 | TGCAGCGTTGAGACCAACAGGGGGCGGGAGAAGTTCTTC | CSVETNRGREKFF
15 | TRBD2 | TRBJ2-7 | - | TRBV7-9 | TGTGCCAGCAGTCCTAGCGGGGGGAGCTCCTACGAGCAGTACTTC | CASSPSGGSSYEQYF
12 | - | TRBJ1-2 | few | TRBV5-5 | TGTGCCAGCAGCTCTGAACACTATGGCTACACCTTC | CASSSEHYGYTF